A selection of T cell receptor beta chains follows, all from one sample in a study of T-cell reconstitution after alpha-beta-depleted transplantation in children. TCRdb re-called the PCR reads through MiXCR, storing one row per CDR3 protein. The sample lists some 830,000 distinct CDR3 sequences, 16% occurring once. Here the sequenced sample was PBMCs, mostly from graft donor cells, taken 360 days after TCRalphabeta/CD19-depleted stem cell transplant. The source is a male patient between 10 and 17 years old who had a stem cell transplant for acute lymphoblastic leukemia, so the T cells may come from the graft donor. Both conserved end residues are part of each CDR3. Fields, in order: D gene, CDR3 length, V gene, clone size, J gene, CDR3 protein, CDR3 DNA. The D gene is left open where the match is weak. A row's size may be missing; if present it is once, few, many or a size class.

-	15	TRBV7-9	-	TRBJ2-7	CASSVLTGIIYEQYF	TGTGCCAGCAGCGTACTCACCGGGATCATATACGAGCAGTACTTC
-	15	TRBV27	-	TRBJ2-4	CASSAFPGPQNIQYF	TGTGCCAGCAGCGCCTTCCCGGGACCACAAAACATTCAGTACTTC
-	14	TRBV9	-	TRBJ1-6	CASSVGGQVSPLHF	TGTGCCAGCAGCGTCGGGGGCCAGGTTTCACCCCTCCACTTT
TRBD1	18	TRBV6-1	few	TRBJ1-5	CASRMGQGANRGNQPQHF	TGTGCCAGCAGGATGGGACAGGGGGCTAATCGCGGCAATCAGCCCCAGCATTTT
TRBD2	18	TRBV2	few	TRBJ2-1	CASSRPLGTSGSDNEQFF	TGTGCCAGCAGCCGCCCACTCGGGACTAGCGGGAGTGACAATGAGCAGTTCTTC
-	14	TRBV15	-	TRBJ1-2	CATSRQLTNYGYTF	TGTGCCACCAGCAGACAGCTCACTAACTATGGCTACACCTTC
-	12	TRBV12-3/TRBV12-4	few	TRBJ2-7	CASSLVPAGIHF	TGTGCCAGCAGTTTAGTTCCGGCAGGGATACACTTC
TRBD1	15	TRBV29-1	-	TRBJ2-5	CSVGGRGQEKETQYF	TGCAGCGTTGGAGGTCGGGGACAGGAAAAAGAGACCCAGTACTTC
-	12	TRBV5-1	-	TRBJ2-1	CASSWGDRPEFF	TGCGCCAGCAGCTGGGGGGACCGCCCCGAGTTCTTC
-	15	TRBV9	-	TRBJ2-7	CASSVGLEEYYEQYF	TGTGCCAGCAGCGTAGGTCTAGAAGAATACTACGAGCAGTACTTC
-	15	TRBV20-1	many	TRBJ2-2	CSARGDLKNTGELFF	TGCAGTGCTAGGGGAGACCTTAAGAACACCGGGGAGCTGTTTTTT
TRBD1	15	TRBV5-6	-	TRBJ2-2	CASSWDSLNTGELLF	TGTGCCAGCAGCTGGGACAGCCTAAACACCGGGGAGCTGCTTTTT
TRBD1	14	TRBV7-9	-	TRBJ1-2	CASSIGQGYYGYTF	TGTGCCAGCAGCATTGGACAGGGCTACTATGGCTACACCTTC
-	18	TRBV5-1	few	TRBJ2-2	CASSLVPRVSMNTGELFF	TGCGCCAGCAGCTTGGTCCCTCGGGTCTCAATGAACACCGGGGAGCTGTTTTTT
-	14	TRBV6-5	few	TRBJ2-1	CASSSVAPYNEQFF	TGTGCCAGCAGTTCGGTAGCACCCTACAATGAGCAGTTCTTC
-	18	TRBV12-5	few	TRBJ2-3	CASGSGSVGGSWKDTQYF	TGTGCTAGTGGCTCAGGTTCCGTTGGGGGGAGTTGGAAAGATACGCAGTATTTT
-	12	TRBV7-2	many	TRBJ2-1	CASRSGGNEQFF	TGTGCCAGCCGCTCGGGCGGCAATGAGCAGTTCTTC
-	15	TRBV6-2/TRBV6-3	few	TRBJ1-1	CASSYGLILNTEAFF	TGTGCCAGCAGTTACGGGCTCATACTGAACACTGAAGCTTTCTTT
-	16	TRBV7-7	few	TRBJ2-7	CASSPRSLDSSYEQYF	TGTGCCAGCAGCCCGCGAAGTTTGGACAGCTCCTACGAGCAGTACTTC
-	13	TRBV5-1	many	TRBJ2-3	CASSLIRTDTQYF	TGTGCCAGCAGCTTAATCAGGACAGATACGCAGTATTTT
TRBD2	17	TRBV19	-	TRBJ2-1	CASSIPVLAGAHNEQFF	TGTGCCAGTAGTATCCCCGTACTAGCGGGAGCCCACAATGAGCAGTTCTTC
TRBD2	18	TRBV29-1	-	TRBJ2-1	CSVLLLTSGRRARDEQFF	TGCAGCGTTCTACTCCTGACTAGCGGGAGAAGGGCCAGGGATGAGCAGTTCTTC
-	13	TRBV20-1	-	TRBJ2-2	CSASPRNTGELFF	TGCAGTGCCAGTCCCAGAAACACCGGGGAGCTGTTTTTT
-	12	TRBV20-1	few	TRBJ2-7	CSASSGTYEQYF	TGCAGTGCTAGTAGCGGAACCTACGAGCAGTACTTC
TRBD1	17	TRBV27	few	TRBJ2-2	CASSGGPGQGFTGELFF	TGTGCCAGCAGTGGAGGACCGGGACAGGGCTTCACCGGGGAGCTGTTTTTT
-	14	TRBV2	many	TRBJ2-3	CASRIGVSTDTQYF	TGTGCCAGCAGGATCGGGGTGAGCACAGATACGCAGTATTTT
-	12	TRBV12-3/TRBV12-4	-	TRBJ2-2	CASRDYGGELFF	TGTGCCAGCAGGGACTACGGCGGGGAGCTGTTTTTT